The 20 T cell receptor beta chains listed next were all sequenced from one sample in a study of beta chain features in type 1 diabetes. The isolated RNA, all of it, was reverse transcribed, so expressed TCRB transcripts were what got sequenced. Some clones are missing from TCRdb's copy, which holds only in-frame ones; the method was immunoSEQ multiplex PCR. The data show under 950,000 clones, about 17% seen once. The specimen was naive CD4+ T cells from blood. The receptor source for this set is a woman aged 18-30 years in good health.

This clone was found a few times. For the CDR3, the DNA is TGTGCCAGCAGTTTCAGGGTCCAAGAGACCCAGTACTTC. Amino acids: CASSFRVQETQYF. J is TRBJ2-5 and V is TRBV27; tentative D call: TRBD1 (5 bases). Trimming pared 3 bases from V and 1 base from J, leaving 6 bases between. Germline loops: CDR1 MNHEY, CDR2 SMNVEV (reference sequence). The CDR3 spans 13 residues.

This clone occurred a few times. The rearrangement joins TRBV2 to TRBJ1-4; D possibly corresponds to TRBD1 (6 bases). Trimming took 8 bases from V and 3 from J, leaving 10 bases between them. The CDR3 runs to 13 residues. CDR1 and CDR2 (germline): SNHLY, FYNNEI. The CDR3 nucleotides read TGTGCCAGCCACTACAGGGCTAATGAAAAACTGTTTTTT. Amino acids: CASHYRANEKLFF.

This clone occurred once. The J gene is TRBJ2-7, the V gene TRBV20-1; no clear D. The CDR3 is 11 residues long. In germline, CDR1 is DFQATT, CDR2 SNEGSKA (reference sequence). Trimming pared 5 bases from V and 5 bases from J, leaving 10 bases between. CDR3 loop: CSAPRYHEQYF. Written as DNA, the CDR3 is TGCAGTGCTCCCCGATACCACGAGCAGTACTTC.

This clone was seen a few times. The chain joins TRBV4-2 to TRBJ2-1; D is perhaps TRBD2 (6 bases). Deletions cut 4 bases from V and 3 bases from J, with 16 bases between. The CDR3 is 16 amino acids. Looked up from germline, CDR1 is LGHNA and CDR2 is YNFKEQ. The CDR3 DNA is TGTGCCAGCAGCCGGTCCGCGGGGATCGGCTACAATGAGCAGTTCTTC. It encodes CASSRSAGIGYNEQFF.

The table lists this clone with a few counts. CDR3 sequence reads: CASSQVPQVYSNQPQHF. The CDR3 DNA sequence: TGCGCCAGCAGCCAAGTACCACAGGTTTATAGCAATCAGCCCCAGCATTTT. V is TRBV4-1 and J is TRBJ1-5, with a possible D match to TRBD1 (5 bases). Germline values: CDR1 MGHRA, CDR2 YSYEKL. V was cut by 1 base and J by 0 bases, with 13 bases left in between. There are 17 residues in the CDR3.

CDR3 coding DNA: TGTGCCAGTAGGAAGCGGGACAGAGAGACCCAGTACTTC. It translates to CASRKRDRETQYF. The chain joins TRBV19 to TRBJ2-5; D may correspond to TRBD1 or TRBD2 (7 bases each). V lost 6 bases, J lost 4 bases, and 12 bases lay in between. CDR1 is LNHDA, CDR2 SQIVND, per germline (reference sequence). The CDR3 has 13 residues.

The V gene is TRBV2, the J gene TRBJ2-1, with a tentative D call TRBD1 (6 bases). This CDR3 spans 15 amino acids. Germline values: CDR1 SNHLY, CDR2 FYNNEI. The ends were cut back, 6 bases at V and 4 bases at J, with 16 bases in the middle. The CDR3 region has the DNA TGTGCCAGCAGCTTAGTCATGGGGGCTTACAATGAGCAGTTCTTC. Encoded protein: CASSLVMGAYNEQFF. Drawing the rest from reference TRBV2 and TRBJ2-1, the complete variable domain is EPEVTQTPSHQVTQMGQEVILRCVPISNHLYFYWYRQILGQKVEFLVSFYNNEISEKSEIFDDQFSVERPDGSNFTLKIRSTKLEDSAMYFCASSLVMGAYNEQFFGPGTRLTVL.

The chain has TRBV10-2 and TRBJ1-1, with TRBD1 as a possible D gene (5 bases). Deletions cut 6 bases from V and 10 bases from J, with 12 bases between. This CDR3 comprises 11 residues. Germline CDR1 is WSHSY and CDR2 is SAAADI. The CDR3 spells CASRTGGVAFF. CDR3 DNA sequence: TGCGCCAGCAGGACCGGGGGGGTAGCTTTCTTT.

This clone was detected a few times. The CDR3 bases are TGTGCCAGCGGTCTAGGGAGAAGGGCCAACCATGAGCAGTTCTTC. It specifies CASGLGRRANHEQFF. The chain is built from TRBV28 and TRBJ2-1; D may be TRBD2 (5 bases). The ends were cut back, 8 bases at V and 8 bases at J, with 22 bases in the middle. The CDR3 sequence is 15 residues long. Germline loops: CDR1 MDHEN, CDR2 SYDVKM.

This clone has more than one count but fewer than ten. The chain couples TRBV9 to TRBJ2-7; D may match TRBD1 or TRBD2 (6 bases each). V lost 3 bases, J lost 3 bases, and 16 bases lay in between. The germline V gene encodes CDR1 SGDLS and CDR2 YYNGEE. The CDR3 is 15 amino acids. CDR3 region: CASSAHAGGLYEQYF. The CDR3 DNA follows: TGTGCCAGCAGCGCCCATGCTGGGGGGCTCTACGAGCAGTACTTC. Supplemented by reference TRBV9 and TRBJ2-7, the full variable domain reads DSGVTQTPKHLITATGQRVTLRCSPRSGDLSVYWYQQSLDQGLQFLIQYYNGEERAKGNILERFSAQQFPDLHSELNLSSLELGDSALYFCASSAHAGGLYEQYFGPGTRLTVT.

The table lists this clone with a few counts. The rearrangement joins TRBV7-2 to TRBJ2-1; 7 nucleotides agree with TRBD2. The CDR3 is 15 amino acids. The V segment lost 5 bases and the J segment 1 base; nucleotides outside the gene matches: 5. The germline V gene has CDR1 SGHTA and CDR2 FQGNSA. The CDR3 is CASSPKAGSYNEQFF. As DNA, the CDR3 is TGTGCCAGCAGCCCTAAAGCGGGATCCTACAATGAGCAGTTCTTC.

This clone was detected a few times. Within the sample, other DNA sequences also encode this same CDR3. The chain links TRBV28 to TRBJ2-7, with 8 bases lining up with TRBD1. The CDR3 is 14 amino acids. Germline-derived CDR1 and CDR2 are MDHEN and SYDVKM. V lost 3 bases to trimming and J lost 3 bases; unmatched junction nucleotides: 4. The CDR3, as DNA: TGTGCCAGCAGTTTGGGGACAGGATTCTACGAGCAGTACTTC. Amino acids: CASSLGTGFYEQYF.

This clone came up a few times. The gene calls are TRBV18 and TRBJ2-1, with D hard to call. This CDR3 comprises 16 residues. Germline CDR1 reads KGHSH; CDR2 reads LQKENI. V was clipped by 3 bases and J by 4 bases, with 16 bases between them. DNA of the CDR3: TGTGCCAGCTCACCTACAGTTGACACACTATACAATGAGCAGTTCTTC. This gives the protein CASSPTVDTLYNEQFF. Filled out from reference TRBV18 and TRBJ2-1, the complete variable domain reads NAGVMQNPRHLVRRRGQEARLRCSPMKGHSHVYWYRQLPEEGLKFMVYLQKENIIDESGMPKERFSAEFPKEGPSILRIQQVVRGDSAAYFCASSPTVDTLYNEQFFGPGTRLTVL.

This clone showed up just once. V usage is TRBV5-1 and J usage is TRBJ2-7; D call uncertain. The CDR3 sequence is 18 residues long. Trimming shortened V by 1 base and J by 0 bases, and 20 bases separated the two germline ends. CDR1 is SGHRS, CDR2 YFSETQ, per germline. The CDR3, as DNA: TGCGCCAGCAGCTTGTCGCCTAGGGCAGTATCAGGCTCCTACGAGCAGTACTTC. Translated: CASSLSPRAVSGSYEQYF. The variable domain in full, completed from reference TRBV5-1 and TRBJ2-7, reads KAGVTQTPRYLIKTRGQQVTLSCSPISGHRSVSWYQQTPGQGLQFLFEYFSETQRNKGNFPGRFSGRQFSNSRSEMNVSTLELGDSALYLCASSLSPRAVSGSYEQYFGPGTRLTVT.

The chain couples TRBV18 to TRBJ2-1; no reliable D call. The germline CDR1 and CDR2 sequences are KGHSH and LQKENI. With 6 bases removed from V and 5 bases from J, the gap between germline ends came to 20 bases. The CDR3 totals 16 residues. The CDR3 DNA reads as TGTGCCAGCTCGCCGACCGGGCTGCGTACCAACAATGAGCAGTTCTTC. Its protein product is CASSPTGLRTNNEQFF.

CDR3 coding DNA: TGTGCCAGTGACTTCGGTGGGACCCAGTACTTC. Residues: CASDFGGTQYF. The V and J genes are TRBV19 and TRBJ2-5, with D unresolved. Looked up from germline, CDR1 is LNHDA and CDR2 is SQIVND (reference sequence). The CDR3 has 11 amino acids. The germline V and J ends were trimmed by 8 bases and 7 bases, with 11 bases remaining between them.

The chain has TRBV18 and TRBJ2-1; 10 positions agree with TRBD1. Germline CDR1 and CDR2: KGHSH and LQKENI. The CDR3 loop spans 15 amino acids. The junction had 8 bases not matched to a gene; V was cut back by 3 bases and J by 9 bases. The CDR3 nucleotides are TGTGCCAGCTCACCGGACAGGGGGAGCGGGACTGAGCAGTTCTTC. Translating gives CASSPDRGSGTEQFF.

The J gene is TRBJ2-7, the V gene TRBV6-6; 8 nucleotides agree with TRBD1. V trimming: 2 bases; J trimming: 12 bases; junction bases outside the gene matches: 9. Germline values: CDR1 MNHNY, CDR2 SVGAGI (reference sequence). This CDR3 contains 13 residues. In DNA, the CDR3 is TGTGCCAGCAGTTACCCGAGGGACAGGCCGATGTACTTC. The encoded protein is CASSYPRDRPMYF.

The rearrangement links TRBV4-1 to TRBJ2-6; D gene uncertain. Trimming removed 1 base at V and 0 bases at J, with 10 bases between. This CDR3 is built from 17 residues. Germline CDR1 and CDR2: MGHRA and YSYEKL. The CDR3 DNA is TGCGCCAGCAGCCAAGGGACCGCCCTCTCTGGGGCCAACGTCCTGACTTTC. It translates to CASSQGTALSGANVLTF.

This chain joins TRBV2 and TRBJ2-2, with no clear D. Between the trimmed V and J ends, which lost 5 bases and 4 bases, there was a span of 11 bases. The CDR3 spans 14 residues. Germline V gives CDR1 SNHLY, CDR2 FYNNEI. As DNA, the CDR3 is TGTGCCAGCAGTATTTCTCGACCCACCGGGGAGCTGTTTTTT. Translating it yields CASSISRPTGELFF.